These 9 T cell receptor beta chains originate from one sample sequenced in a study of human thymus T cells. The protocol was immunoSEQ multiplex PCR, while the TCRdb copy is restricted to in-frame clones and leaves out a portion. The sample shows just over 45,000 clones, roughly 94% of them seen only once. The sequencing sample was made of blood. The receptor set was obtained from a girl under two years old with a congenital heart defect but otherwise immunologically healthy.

CDR3 coding DNA: TGCGCCAGCAGCCAAGGGACTAGCGGGTACACAGATACGCAGTATTTT. Amino acid sequence: CASSQGTSGYTDTQYF. This sequence joins TRBV4-1 and TRBJ2-3; TRBD2 aligns across 11 bases. Germline assignment: CDR1 MGHRA and CDR2 YSYEKL. The CDR3 extends over 16 amino acids. V dropped 1 base and J dropped 2; count of bases not matched to a gene: 2.

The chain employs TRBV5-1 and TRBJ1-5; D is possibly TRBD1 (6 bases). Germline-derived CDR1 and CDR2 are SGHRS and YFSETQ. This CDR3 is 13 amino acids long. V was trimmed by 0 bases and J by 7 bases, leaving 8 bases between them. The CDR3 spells CASSLGRGQPQHF. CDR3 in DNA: TGCGCCAGCAGCTTGGGTAGGGGGCAGCCCCAGCATTTT. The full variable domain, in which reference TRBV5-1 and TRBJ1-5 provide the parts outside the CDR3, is KAGVTQTPRYLIKTRGQQVTLSCSPISGHRSVSWYQQTPGQGLQFLFEYFSETQRNKGNFPGRFSGRQFSNSRSEMNVSTLELGDSALYLCASSLGRGQPQHFGDGTRLSIL.

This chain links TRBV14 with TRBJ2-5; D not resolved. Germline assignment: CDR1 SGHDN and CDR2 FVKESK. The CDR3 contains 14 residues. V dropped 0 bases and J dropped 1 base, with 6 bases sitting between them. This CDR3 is CASSQDLVQETQYF. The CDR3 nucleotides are TGTGCCAGCAGCCAAGACTTAGTCCAAGAGACCCAGTACTTC.

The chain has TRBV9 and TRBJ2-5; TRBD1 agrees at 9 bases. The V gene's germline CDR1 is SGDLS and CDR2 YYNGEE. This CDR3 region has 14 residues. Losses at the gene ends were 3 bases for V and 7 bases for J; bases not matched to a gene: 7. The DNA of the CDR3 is TGTGCCAGCAGCGCCCGGGACAGGGTTGGGACCCAGTACTTC. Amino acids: CASSARDRVGTQYF.

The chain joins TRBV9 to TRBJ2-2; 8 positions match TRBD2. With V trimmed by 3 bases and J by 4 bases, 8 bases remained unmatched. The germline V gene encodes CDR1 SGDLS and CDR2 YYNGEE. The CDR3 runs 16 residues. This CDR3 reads CASSAMSGSGTGELFF. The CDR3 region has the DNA TGTGCCAGCAGCGCGATGAGCGGGAGTGGCACCGGGGAGCTGTTTTTT. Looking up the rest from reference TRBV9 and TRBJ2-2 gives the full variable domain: DSGVTQTPKHLITATGQRVTLRCSPRSGDLSVYWYQQSLDQGLQFLIQYYNGEERAKGNILERFSAQQFPDLHSELNLSSLELGDSALYFCASSAMSGSGTGELFFGEGSRLTVL.

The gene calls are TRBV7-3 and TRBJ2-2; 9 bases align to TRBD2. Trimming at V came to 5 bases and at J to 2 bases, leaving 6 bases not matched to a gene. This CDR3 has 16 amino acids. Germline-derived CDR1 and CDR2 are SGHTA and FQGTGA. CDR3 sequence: CASSAIAGVNTGELFF. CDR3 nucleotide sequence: TGTGCCAGCAGCGCGATAGCGGGGGTAAACACCGGGGAGCTGTTTTTT.

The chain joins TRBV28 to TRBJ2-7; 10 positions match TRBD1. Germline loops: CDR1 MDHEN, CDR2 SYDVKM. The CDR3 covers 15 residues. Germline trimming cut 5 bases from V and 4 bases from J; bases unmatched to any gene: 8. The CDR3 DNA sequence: TGTGCCAGCAGTCCCTTTCCGGGACAGGGGTACGAGCAGTACTTC. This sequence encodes CASSPFPGQGYEQYF.

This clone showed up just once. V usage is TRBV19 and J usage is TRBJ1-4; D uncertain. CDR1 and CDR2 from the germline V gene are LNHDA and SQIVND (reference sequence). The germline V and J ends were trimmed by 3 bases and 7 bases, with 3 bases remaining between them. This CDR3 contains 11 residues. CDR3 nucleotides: TGTGCCAGTAGTATGACTGAAAAACTGTTTTTT. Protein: CASSMTEKLFF.

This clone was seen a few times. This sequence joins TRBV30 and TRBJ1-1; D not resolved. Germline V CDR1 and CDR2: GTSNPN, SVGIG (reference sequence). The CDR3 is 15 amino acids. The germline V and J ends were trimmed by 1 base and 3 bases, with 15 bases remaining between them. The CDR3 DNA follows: TGTGCCTGGAGTGCCGTATGGGGTAGGGACACTGAAGCTTTCTTT. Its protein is CAWSAVWGRDTEAFF.